One sample yielded the 5 T cell receptor beta chains listed below, sequenced in a study of shared clonotypes between healthy human individuals. TCRdb's copy holds only in-frame clones and misses some; the assay was immunoSEQ multiplex PCR. This sample carries approximately 2.5 million clones, 93% of them seen once, and the ten largest clones take approximately 0.35%. What was sequenced was naive CD4+ T cells from PBMCs. Subset meaning: CD45RA+ positively selected. All receptors derive from a man aged 18-30 years in good health. Some clones in this sample may be carry-over from other donors' samples.

The chain couples TRBV18 to TRBJ2-4; D perhaps matches TRBD1 (6 bases). The germline V gene encodes CDR1 KGHSH and CDR2 LQKENI. There are 16 residues in the CDR3. Trimming shortened V by 3 bases and J by 1 base, and 13 bases separated the two germline ends. The CDR3 reads CASSPFTGLAKNIQYF. The CDR3 DNA reads TGTGCCAGCTCACCTTTTACAGGGTTGGCCAAAAACATTCAGTACTTC.

The chain couples TRBV29-1 to TRBJ2-1; D gene unclear. CDR3 length: 14 residues. Germline values: CDR1 SQVTM, CDR2 ANQGSEA. Deletions cut 1 base from V and 2 bases from J, with 9 bases between. The CDR3 protein is CSVEVGIAYNEQFF. Written as DNA, the CDR3 is TGCAGCGTTGAAGTGGGGATCGCCTACAATGAGCAGTTCTTC.

The chain joins TRBV30 to TRBJ1-3; no definite D call. Germline CDR1 is GTSNPN and CDR2 is SVGIG (reference sequence). The CDR3 extends over 15 amino acids. V shed 5 bases and J shed 0 bases, with 14 bases lying between them. As DNA, the CDR3 is TGTGCCTGGGGACGATCGACACTCTCTGGAAACACCATATATTTT. Translating gives CAWGRSTLSGNTIYF.

V usage is TRBV10-3 and J usage is TRBJ2-5; 8 nucleotides align to TRBD2. Germline lookup yields CDR1 ENHRY and CDR2 SYGVKD. The CDR3 length is 13 residues. V lost 6 bases and J lost 4; bases outside the gene matches: 4. This CDR3 is CAIRSGGGETQYF. The DNA of the CDR3 is TGTGCCATCAGATCGGGAGGGGGAGAGACCCAGTACTTC.

This sequence joins TRBV15 and TRBJ2-1; 10 bases align to TRBD2. In germline, CDR1 is LNHNV, CDR2 YYDKDF (reference sequence). V lost 0 bases and J lost 3; bases outside the gene matches: 5. The CDR3 spans 17 residues. DNA of the CDR3: TGTGCCACCAGCAGAGAACCTCTAGCGGGAGACTACAATGAGCAGTTCTTC. Protein: CATSREPLAGDYNEQFF. Full variable domain (missing parts from reference TRBV15 and TRBJ2-1): DAMVIQNPRYQVTQFGKPVTLSCSQTLNHNVMYWYQQKSSQAPKLLFHYYDKDFNNEADTPDNFQSRRPNTSFCFLDIRSPGLGDTAMYLCATSREPLAGDYNEQFFGPGTRLTVL.